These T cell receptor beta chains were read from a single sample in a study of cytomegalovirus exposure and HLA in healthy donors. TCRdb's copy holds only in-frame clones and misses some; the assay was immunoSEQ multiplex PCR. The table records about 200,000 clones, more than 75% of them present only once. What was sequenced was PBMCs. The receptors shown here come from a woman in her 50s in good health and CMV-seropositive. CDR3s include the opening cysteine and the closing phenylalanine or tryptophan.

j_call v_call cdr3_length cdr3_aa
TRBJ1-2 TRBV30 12 CAWSLENYGYTF
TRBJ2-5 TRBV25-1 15 CASSARTGGEETQYF
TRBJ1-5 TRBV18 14 CASSEQGHNQPQHF
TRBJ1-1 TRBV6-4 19 CARRGDRDPLSPMNTEAFF
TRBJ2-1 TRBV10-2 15 CASSESRGLRLEQFF
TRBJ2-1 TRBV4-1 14 CASSQVTGDNEQFF
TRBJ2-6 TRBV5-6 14 CASSFTGGLAVLTF
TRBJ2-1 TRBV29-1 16 CSVEGGLAASYNEQFF
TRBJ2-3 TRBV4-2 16 CASSQDGRGDTDTQYF
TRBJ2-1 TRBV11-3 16 CASSPPGLGSYNEQFF
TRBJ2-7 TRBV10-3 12 CAISEIGGEQYF
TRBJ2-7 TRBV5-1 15 CASSIGTGAFYEQYF
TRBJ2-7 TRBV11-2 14 CASTHSRVSYEQYF
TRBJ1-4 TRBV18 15 CASSPGDRLNEKLFF
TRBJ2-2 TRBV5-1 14 CASSLQTDTGELFF
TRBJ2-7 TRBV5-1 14 CASSFRQGIYEQYF
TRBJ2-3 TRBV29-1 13 CSVEVGNTDTQYF
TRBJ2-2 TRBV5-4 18 CASSLAINTGRLTGELFF
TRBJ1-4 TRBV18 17 CASSQNSPSATNEKLFF
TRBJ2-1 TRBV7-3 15 CASSPGTSVYNEQFF
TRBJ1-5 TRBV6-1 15 CATLQGRVYNQPQHF
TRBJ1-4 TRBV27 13 CASSLRETSKLFF
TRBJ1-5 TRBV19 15 CASSLNRDSNQPQHF
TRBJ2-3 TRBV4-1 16 CASSLPGQGAIDTQYF
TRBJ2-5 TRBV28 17 CASTHFSGQGAFETQYF